This T cell receptor beta chain was captured in a study of shared clonotypes between healthy human individuals. Overall study: Per donor, CD8 memory used one plate, CD8 naive used two, CD4 memory used three and CD4 naive used three. Study results and limitations: Roughly 5% was the fraction of naive CD4 clonotypes found shared across a handful of donors. Naive subsets generally exceeded memory subsets in estimated richness.

Pooled CD45RO+ cells and CCR7-negative CD45RA+ TemRA cells made up CD8 memory. Produced via immunoSEQ multiplex PCR; TCRdb's table is partial and in-frame only. The sample has 550,000 to 800,000 clones; about nine tenths are singletons. Trimming cost V 5 bases and J 8 bases; bases outside gene matches: 15. Germline V gene data show CDR1 as MDHEN and CDR2 as SYDVKM. There are 17 residues in the CDR3. A note on this clone: No antigen is known for it.

The TCR comes from a man younger than 35 in good health. Some clones in this sample may be carry-over from other donors' samples. The rearrangement links TRBV28 to TRBJ2-1; 10 bases align to TRBD2. The sequencing sample was made of memory CD8+ T cells from PBMCs. The subset here: CD45RO+ cells pooled with CCR7-negative TemRA cells. CDR3 amino acids: CASSPWGRDSGGDEQFF. CDR3 nucleotide sequence: TGTGCCAGCAGTCCGTGGGGACGGGACAGCGGGGGGGATGAGCAGTTCTTC. The entire variable domain, with the rest obtained from reference TRBV28 and TRBJ2-1, is as follows: DVKVTQSSRYLVKRTGEKVFLECVQDMDHENMFWYRQDPGLGLRLIYFSYDVKMKEKGDIPEGYSVSREKKERFSLILESASTNQTSMYLCASSPWGRDSGGDEQFFGPGTRLTVL.